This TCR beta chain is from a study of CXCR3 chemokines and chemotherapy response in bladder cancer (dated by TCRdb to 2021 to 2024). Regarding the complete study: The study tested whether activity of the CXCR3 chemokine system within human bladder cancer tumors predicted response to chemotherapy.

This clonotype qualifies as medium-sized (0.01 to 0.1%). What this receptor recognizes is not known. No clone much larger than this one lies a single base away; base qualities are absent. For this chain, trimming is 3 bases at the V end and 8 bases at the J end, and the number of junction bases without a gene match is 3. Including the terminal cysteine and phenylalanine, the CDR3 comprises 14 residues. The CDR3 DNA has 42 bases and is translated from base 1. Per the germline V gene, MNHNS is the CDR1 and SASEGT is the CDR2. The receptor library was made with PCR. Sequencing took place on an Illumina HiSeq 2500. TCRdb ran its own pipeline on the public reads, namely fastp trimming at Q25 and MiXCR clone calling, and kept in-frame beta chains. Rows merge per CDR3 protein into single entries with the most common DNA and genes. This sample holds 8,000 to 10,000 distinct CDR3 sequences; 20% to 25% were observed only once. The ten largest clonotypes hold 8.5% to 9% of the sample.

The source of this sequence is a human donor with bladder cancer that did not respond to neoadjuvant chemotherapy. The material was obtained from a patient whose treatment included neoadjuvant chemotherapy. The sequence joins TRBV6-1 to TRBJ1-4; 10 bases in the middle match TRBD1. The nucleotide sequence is TGTGCCAGCAGTGATGGGACAGGGGAAGAAAAACTGTTTTTT. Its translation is CASSDGTGEEKLFF.